The 19 T cell receptor beta chains below all came from one sample that was sequenced in a study of T cells in localized non-small cell lung cancer. TCRdb's copy holds only in-frame clones and misses some; the assay was immunoSEQ multiplex PCR. The repertoire has fewer than 40,000 clones, 86% of them found once; the top ten carry around 3.8%. The specimen was peripheral blood, collected before any cancer treatment. The receptors stem from a male donor older than 55 with stage III lung adenocarcinoma.

This chain links TRBV5-6 with TRBJ2-7; no firm D call. In germline, CDR1 is SGHDT, CDR2 YYEEEE. V was pared by 0 bases and J by 10 bases, with 8 bases between. The CDR3 spans 11 residues. The DNA for the CDR3 is TGTGCCAGCAGCTTGGCAACCGTTCAGTACTTC. Protein product: CASSLATVQYF. The full variable domain, in which reference TRBV5-6 and TRBJ2-7 provide the parts outside the CDR3, is DAGVTQSPTHLIKTRGQQVTLRCSPKSGHDTVSWYQQALGQGPQFIFQYYEEEERQRGNFPDRFSGHQFPNYSSELNVNALLLGDSALYLCASSLATVQYFGPGTRLTVT.

The chain couples TRBV27 to TRBJ1-6; D is unclear. CDR1 and CDR2 from the germline V gene are MNHEY and SMNVEV (reference sequence). Trimming cost V 5 bases and J 7 bases, with 15 bases left between them. The CDR3 length is 15 residues. CDR3 nucleotides: TGTGCCAGCAGTCTGAACCAACGGGAGAATTCACCCCTCCACTTT. Translated, it gives CASSLNQRENSPLHF.

This clone appeared once. V usage is TRBV28 and J usage is TRBJ1-4; D is ambiguous. Trimming took off 6 bases at V and 4 bases at J, with 3 bases between the two ends. Germline CDR1 MDHEN, CDR2 SYDVKM. The CDR3 is made up of 11 amino acids. The CDR3 region is CASRYNEKLFF. The CDR3 nucleotides are TGTGCCAGCAGGTATAATGAAAAACTGTTTTTT.

This clone was picked up one time. The chain recombines TRBV18 with TRBJ2-3; 12 positions agree with TRBD2. After removal of 5 bases from V and 6 bases from J, the junction contained 6 bases not matched to a gene. Germline assignment: CDR1 KGHSH and CDR2 LQKENI. This CDR3 is built from 15 residues. The CDR3 DNA reads as TGTGCCAGCTCAGTACTAGCGGGGGGCCGGGATACGCAGTATTTT. It is translated as CASSVLAGGRDTQYF.

The rearrangement joins TRBV9 to TRBJ1-3; D is undetermined. In germline, CDR1 is SGDLS, CDR2 YYNGEE. The CDR3 has 16 residues. V was cut by 0 bases and J by 3 bases, with 13 bases left in between. The chain's CDR3 is CASSVGAGRLGNTIYF. The CDR3 DNA follows: TGTGCCAGCAGCGTAGGGGCAGGACGACTTGGAAACACCATATATTTT.

The V and J genes are TRBV7-6 and TRBJ2-1, with TRBD2 matching over 9 bases. This CDR3 is 15 amino acids long. Germline loops: CDR1 SGHVS, CDR2 FNYEAQ. The ends lost 1 base at V and 7 bases at J; junction bases unmatched: 5. In nucleotides, the CDR3 is TGTGCCAGCAGCTTAGGGACTAGCGCAAGTAATGAGCAGTTCTTC. Its translation: CASSLGTSASNEQFF.

This clone was counted once. The chain is built from TRBV15 and TRBJ2-7; D is unclear. V was cut by 2 bases and J by 0 bases, with 17 bases left in between. This CDR3 has 17 amino acids. The germline CDR1 and CDR2 sequences are LNHNV and YYDKDF (reference sequence). The CDR3 DNA reads TGTGCCACCAGCAGAACCCAAGAAGGGCCCAGCTCCTACGAGCAGTACTTC. Protein: CATSRTQEGPSSYEQYF.

CDR3 DNA: TGCGCCAGCAGCGCCACAGGGGCCTCCCTCGAGCAGTACTTC. Its translation is CASSATGASLEQYF. This chain joins TRBV5-1 and TRBJ2-7, with 7 bases fitting TRBD1. With V trimmed by 4 bases and J by 6 bases, 10 bases remained unmatched. This CDR3 has 14 amino acids. Looked up from germline, CDR1 is SGHRS and CDR2 is YFSETQ.

The chain uses TRBV4-1 and TRBJ1-4; D is possibly TRBD1 (6 bases). This CDR3 has 16 residues. V gave up 2 bases and J gave up 4 bases, with 14 bases separating them. Germline assignment: CDR1 MGHRA and CDR2 YSYEKL. DNA of the CDR3: TGCGCCAGCAGCCAAACGCCCCAGGGGAGTAATGAAAAACTGTTTTTT. Translating it yields CASSQTPQGSNEKLFF.

The chain has TRBV15 and TRBJ2-1; D may be TRBD1 (5 bases). Per germline, CDR1 LNHNV and CDR2 YYDKDF (reference sequence). Trimming cost V 6 bases and J 0 bases, with 15 bases left between them. The CDR3 consists of 16 residues. The chain's CDR3 is CATSGEQASSYNEQFF. CDR3 sequence (DNA): TGTGCCACCAGTGGAGAACAGGCGAGCTCCTACAATGAGCAGTTCTTC.

The chain has TRBV18 and TRBJ2-1; D remains ambiguous. The germline V gene has CDR1 KGHSH and CDR2 LQKENI. Trimming removed 4 bases from V and 6 bases from J, with 19 bases in between. The CDR3 runs 16 residues. CDR3 sequence reads: CASSQTRLGSANEQFF. For the CDR3, the DNA is TGTGCCAGCTCACAAACGAGGCTGGGATCCGCCAATGAGCAGTTCTTC. The complete variable domain, with remaining parts taken from reference TRBV18 and TRBJ2-1, reads NAGVMQNPRHLVRRRGQEARLRCSPMKGHSHVYWYRQLPEEGLKFMVYLQKENIIDESGMPKERFSAEFPKEGPSILRIQQVVRGDSAAYFCASSQTRLGSANEQFFGPGTRLTVL.

The chain recombines TRBV6-1 with TRBJ2-5, with D perhaps matching TRBD1 or TRBD2 (6 bases each). The last part of the DNA fits TRBJ2-7 better; the J call may be wrong. This CDR3 has 17 residues. Germline V lookup: CDR1 MNHNS, CDR2 SASEGT. CDR3 bases: TGTGCCAGCAGTGAATCCAGGGTCGGGCGGGGACATTACGAGCAGTACTTC. As protein: CASSESRVGRGHYEQYF.

The chain is built from TRBV19 and TRBJ1-1; D not certain. The CDR3 is 15 residues long. The V gene lost 1 base and the J gene lost 1 base, with 10 bases spanning the gap. Germline values: CDR1 LNHDA, CDR2 SQIVND (reference sequence). As DNA, the CDR3 is TGTGCCAGTAGTATAGGCTCGACACAGAACACTGAAGCTTTCTTT. Protein product: CASSIGSTQNTEAFF.

The rearrangement uses TRBV18 and TRBJ1-4; D gene ambiguous. Trimming took 3 bases from V and 4 from J, leaving 12 bases between them. The length of the CDR3 is 15 residues. In germline, CDR1 is KGHSH, CDR2 LQKENI. CDR3 DNA sequence: TGTGCCAGCTCACCCCCCGGCGGGATTAATGAAAAACTGTTTTTT. Encoded protein: CASSPPGGINEKLFF.

The chain is built from TRBV28 and TRBJ1-1; weak D call: TRBD1 (5 bases). In germline, CDR1 is MDHEN, CDR2 SYDVKM. The ends were cut back, 3 bases at V and 1 base at J, with 12 bases in the middle. This CDR3 is 15 amino acids long. Here the CDR3 DNA reads TGTGCCAGCAGTTTTATGAGGGGAGGGAACACTGAAGCTTTCTTT. It translates to CASSFMRGGNTEAFF.

This chain uses TRBV30 with TRBJ1-2; maybe TRBD1 (6 bases). The CDR3 loop spans 12 amino acids. Trimming removed 2 bases at V and 2 bases at J, with 6 bases between. Germline loops: CDR1 GTSNPN, CDR2 SVGIG (reference sequence). Here the CDR3 reads CAWSRGNYGYTF. The CDR3 nucleotides are TGTGCCTGGAGTAGGGGGAACTATGGCTACACCTTC. Combining the CDR3 with reference TRBV30 and TRBJ1-2 gives the whole variable domain SQTIHQWPATLVQPVGSPLSLECTVEGTSNPNLYWYRQAAGRGLQLLFYSVGIGQISSEVPQNLSASRPQDRQFILSSKKLLLSDSGFYLCAWSRGNYGYTFGSGTRLTVV.

This clone was counted once. The chain carries TRBV15 and TRBJ1-5; D remains unclear. Trimming pared 0 bases from V and 2 bases from J, leaving 14 bases between. The CDR3 is made up of 17 amino acids. Per the germline V gene, CDR1 is LNHNV and CDR2 is YYDKDF (reference sequence). The CDR3 sequence: CATSRDYATSGNQPQHF. Written as DNA, the CDR3 is TGTGCCACCAGCAGAGATTATGCAACGTCTGGCAATCAGCCCCAGCATTTT.

There are a few counts of this clone. The V gene is TRBV5-1, the J gene TRBJ2-1, with unresolved D. This CDR3 is 12 amino acids long. Germline values: CDR1 SGHRS, CDR2 YFSETQ. The germline V and J ends were trimmed by 1 base and 5 bases, with 4 bases remaining between them. For the CDR3, the DNA is TGCGCCAGCAGCTTGACAAACAATGAGCAGTTCTTC. Translation gives CASSLTNNEQFF.

The V gene is TRBV6-1, the J gene TRBJ1-2, with D possibly being TRBD1 (5 bases). The germline gives CDR1 MNHNS, CDR2 SASEGT. Trimming cost V 0 bases and J 7 bases, with 15 bases left between them. CDR3 length: 15 residues. Here the CDR3 reads CASSEAPGASGGYTF. CDR3 DNA: TGTGCCAGCAGTGAAGCCCCCGGGGCTTCGGGTGGCTACACCTTC.